These 2 T cell receptor beta chains share one sample of origin, sequenced in a study of post-analysis software for immune sequencing data. Study-level points and caveats: The study found TRBV5-6, TRBV5-1 and TRBV20-1 among about five TRBV segments more frequent in patients than controls.

cDNA libraries of TCR beta carried unique molecular identifiers. TCRdb re-analysed the PCR reads in MiXCR, keeping a single row per CDR3 protein. The repertoire holds about 820,000 distinct CDR3 sequences, approximately 53% seen once, with about 4.8% in the top ten. Antigens of these TCRs are unknown. Sequencing was performed on blood. These TCRs come from a girl between 10 and 17 years old with multiple sclerosis.

This clonotype was observed a handful of times. V gene TRBV29-1 combines with J gene TRBJ2-5, with 13 positions matching TRBD2. The CDR3 consists of 13 residues. Germline CDR1 SQVTM, CDR2 ANQGSEA. V lost 7 bases to trimming and J lost 4 bases; unmatched junction nucleotides: 3. CDR3 loop: CSAGLAGVETQYF. CDR3 nucleotides: TGCAGCGCAGGACTAGCGGGAGTAGAGACCCAGTACTTC.

The chain has TRBV6-5 and TRBJ2-7; 10 bases agree with TRBD2. The ends lost 2 bases at V and 3 bases at J; junction bases unmatched: 4. The CDR3 extends over 15 amino acids. Germline V gene sequence: CDR1 MNHEY, CDR2 SVGAGI. This chain's CDR3 is CASSYTTSGNYEQYF. The CDR3 nucleotides are TGTGCCAGCAGTTACACAACTAGCGGGAACTACGAGCAGTACTTC.